This T cell receptor (beta chain) was retrieved from a study of CXCR3-negative and CXCR3-positive naive CD8 T cells. General observations from the study: Upon cryopreservation, CXCR3 expression partially decreased, and most assays used fresh PBMCs.

This CDR3 is 13 amino acids long. Germline lookup yields CDR1 SQVTM and CDR2 ANQGSEA. About this clonotype: Its cognate antigen is unknown.

TRB cDNA was prepared as libraries by UMI-labeled 5' RACE. TCRdb re-called the 5' RACE reads and catalogs CDR3 proteins one per entry, DNA excluded. In total, the table holds about 48,000 distinct CDR3 sequences. Sequenced: memory CD8+ T cells from blood. The sequence derives from a human donor in good health. Some clones in this sample may be carry-over from other donors' samples. The chain links TRBV29-1 to TRBJ2-2; TCRdb lists TRBD2, though no DNA is available to test this call. The CDR3 is CSVSGGSAGELFF.